Shown below are 24 T cell receptor beta chains from a single sample sequenced in a study of blood T cell repertoires in COVID-19. Here immunoSEQ multiplex PCR was the method, and the copy in TCRdb shows in-frame clones only, minus some. The table includes about 130,000 clones, approximately 80% detected once. Specimen: peripheral blood. These receptors all come from a woman aged 50 to 65 with acute or convalescent COVID-19.

The gene calls are TRBV20-1 and TRBJ1-1, with 9 nucleotides matching TRBD1. From germline, CDR1 is DFQATT and CDR2 SNEGSKA (reference sequence). The CDR3 loop spans 14 amino acids. With 3 bases clipped from V and 0 bases from J, the junction kept 2 bases outside the gene matches. CDR3 coding DNA: TGCAGTGCTAGTGACAGGGGGGTGAACACTGAAGCTTTCTTT. This codes for CSASDRGVNTEAFF.

In this sample, this clone turned up a few times. This rearrangement joins TRBV11-3 to TRBJ2-2, with 9 bases identical to TRBD1. The CDR3 has 14 amino acids. Trimming took 6 bases from V and 6 from J; bases not matched to a gene: 5. CDR1 is SGHNT and CDR2 is YENEEA in the germline V gene. Here the CDR3 reads CASRDRGDPGELFF. The CDR3 coding sequence is TGTGCCAGCAGGGACAGGGGCGACCCCGGGGAGCTGTTTTTT. Using reference TRBV11-3 and TRBJ2-2 for the parts outside the CDR3, the full variable domain is EAGVVQSPRYKIIEKKQPVAFWCNPISGHNTLYWYLQNLGQGPELLIRYENEEAVDDSQLPKDRFSAERLKGVDSTLKIQPAELGDSAVYLCASRDRGDPGELFFGEGSRLTVL.

The V and J genes are TRBV4-2 and TRBJ2-3; D is possibly TRBD1 (5 bases). The length of the CDR3 is 15 residues. CDR1 and CDR2 (germline): LGHNA, YNFKEQ. The V end was cut by 3 bases, the J end by 4 bases, with 14 bases between. CDR3 protein: CASSHPRARADTQYF. The CDR3, as DNA: TGTGCCAGCAGCCATCCTCGGGCCAGGGCAGATACGCAGTATTTT.

The chain employs TRBV9 and TRBJ2-6; TRBD2 might be the D (6 bases). The CDR3 is 14 residues long. CDR1 is SGDLS and CDR2 is YYNGEE in the germline V gene. V lost 3 bases and J lost 7, with 11 bases in between. The CDR3 spells CASSAGVKANVLTF. In DNA, the CDR3 is TGTGCCAGCAGCGCGGGGGTTAAAGCCAACGTCCTGACTTTC.

To note about this clone: The same CDR3 can be traced to other DNA sequences in this sample. The rearrangement uses TRBV5-1 and TRBJ2-7; 8 bases agree with TRBD1. This CDR3 has 15 amino acids. CDR1 is SGHRS and CDR2 is YFSETQ in the germline V gene. The trim removed 0 bases at V and 0 bases at J, leaving 2 bases unmatched. The CDR3 coding sequence is TGCGCCAGCAGCTTGGGACAGGGGTTCTCCTACGAGCAGTACTTC. This gives the protein CASSLGQGFSYEQYF. The whole variable domain, filled in from reference TRBV5-1 and TRBJ2-7, reads KAGVTQTPRYLIKTRGQQVTLSCSPISGHRSVSWYQQTPGQGLQFLFEYFSETQRNKGNFPGRFSGRQFSNSRSEMNVSTLELGDSALYLCASSLGQGFSYEQYFGPGTRLTVT.

This clone has a single count. The chain uses TRBV6-5 and TRBJ2-7, with TRBD1 matching over 8 bases. Germline CDR1 and CDR2: MNHEY and SVGAGI. V lost 8 bases, J lost 5 bases, and 11 bases stayed unmatched. The CDR3 length is 14 residues. The CDR3 bases are TGTGCCAGCCGCAGGGGGCCCCTTGTAAACGAGCAGTACTTC. It translates to CASRRGPLVNEQYF.

V usage is TRBV5-1 and J usage is TRBJ2-2; D possibly corresponds to TRBD2 (6 bases). With 3 bases removed from V and 4 bases from J, the gap between germline ends came to 16 bases. Germline assignment: CDR1 SGHRS and CDR2 YFSETQ. CDR3 size: 16 residues. The CDR3 DNA is TGCGCCAGCAGCTGGGCGGGGCAGACCCTCACCGGGGAGCTGTTTTTT. It specifies CASSWAGQTLTGELFF. Complete variable domain (other parts from reference TRBV5-1 and TRBJ2-2): KAGVTQTPRYLIKTRGQQVTLSCSPISGHRSVSWYQQTPGQGLQFLFEYFSETQRNKGNFPGRFSGRQFSNSRSEMNVSTLELGDSALYLCASSWAGQTLTGELFFGEGSRLTVL.

This clone was counted between two and nine times. The chain combines TRBV2 with TRBJ1-5; D unresolved. V lost 6 bases to trimming and J lost 1 base, with 16 bases between them. The CDR3 is made up of 16 amino acids. Germline assignment: CDR1 SNHLY and CDR2 FYNNEI. CDR3 amino acids: CASRPTGGKSNQPQHF. The CDR3 DNA follows: TGTGCCAGCAGACCCACCGGAGGGAAAAGCAATCAGCCCCAGCATTTT. Full variable domain (missing parts from reference TRBV2 and TRBJ1-5): EPEVTQTPSHQVTQMGQEVILRCVPISNHLYFYWYRQILGQKVEFLVSFYNNEISEKSEIFDDQFSVERPDGSNFTLKIRSTKLEDSAMYFCASRPTGGKSNQPQHFGDGTRLSIL.

This chain joins TRBV3-1 (or the pseudogene TRBV3-2) and TRBJ1-4; unclear D gene. V lost 3 bases and J lost 8, with 10 bases in between. The CDR3 totals 13 residues. Germline CDR1 reads LGHDT; CDR2 reads YNNKEL (reference sequence). The CDR3 nucleotides are TGTGCCAGCAGCCACCGACATGGGGAAAAACTGTTTTTT. Translation: CASSHRHGEKLFF.

The rearrangement links TRBV2 to TRBJ1-1; D not certain. The CDR3 covers 14 residues. Germline V gene data show CDR1 as SNHLY and CDR2 as FYNNEI. Trimming removed 3 bases from V and 0 bases from J, with 8 bases in between. The CDR3 protein is CASSDTEMNTEAFF. CDR3 nucleotides: TGTGCCAGCAGTGATACAGAGATGAACACTGAAGCTTTCTTT.

This sequence joins TRBV21-1 and TRBJ1-3; no DNA check was done on the table's D call, TRBD1. TRBV21-1 is recorded as a pseudogene. This CDR3 spans 14 amino acids. CDR3 sequence: CASSTRDMAIAIYF. CDR3 nucleotides: TGTGCCAGCAGCACTCGGGACATGGCGATTGCCATATATTTT.

This clone was counted once. V and J are TRBV6-5 and TRBJ1-1; maybe TRBD1 (6 bases). V dropped 8 bases and J dropped 1 base, with 14 bases sitting between them. The CDR3 extends over 14 amino acids. The germline V gene has CDR1 MNHEY and CDR2 SVGAGI. The CDR3 protein is CASGDRTENTEAFF. CDR3 nucleotides: TGTGCCAGCGGCGACAGGACAGAGAACACTGAAGCTTTCTTT.

The V gene is TRBV27, the J gene TRBJ1-6, with a possible D match to TRBD1 (6 bases). There are 14 residues in the CDR3. CDR1 is MNHEY, CDR2 SMNVEV, per germline (reference sequence). V was clipped by 3 bases and J by 7 bases, with 10 bases between them. CDR3 nucleotides: TGTGCCAGCAGTTTGAGGACAGTAAATTCACCCCTCCACTTT. This gives the protein CASSLRTVNSPLHF.

The gene calls are TRBV19 and TRBJ2-1; D unclear. CDR1 is LNHDA, CDR2 SQIVND, per germline (reference sequence). There are 12 residues in the CDR3. V lost 5 bases to trimming and J lost 9 bases, with 11 bases between them. The CDR3 DNA follows: TGTGCCAGTAGTCCAGGCTCCGGTGAGCAGTTCTTC. Translation: CASSPGSGEQFF.

V is TRBV20-1 and J is TRBJ2-3; D unresolved. The CDR3 has 10 amino acids. V lost 6 bases to trimming and J lost 5 bases, with 6 bases between them. Germline V CDR1 and CDR2: DFQATT, SNEGSKA (reference sequence). The CDR3 nucleotides read TGCAGTGCCCCGCGAGATACGCAGTATTTT. Its protein is CSAPRDTQYF.

The chain is built from TRBV28 and TRBJ2-7, with 7 bases that match TRBD1. The trim removed 2 bases at V and 4 bases at J, leaving 14 bases unmatched. CDR1 is MDHEN and CDR2 is SYDVKM in the germline V gene. This CDR3 is built from 17 residues. CDR3 amino acids: CASSLNRIGQGEYEQYF. The CDR3 bases are TGTGCCAGCAGTTTAAATCGAATTGGGCAGGGGGAGTACGAGCAGTACTTC. The complete variable domain, with remaining parts taken from reference TRBV28 and TRBJ2-7, reads DVKVTQSSRYLVKRTGEKVFLECVQDMDHENMFWYRQDPGLGLRLIYFSYDVKMKEKGDIPEGYSVSREKKERFSLILESASTNQTSMYLCASSLNRIGQGEYEQYFGPGTRLTVT.

This chain links TRBV2 with TRBJ2-1; maybe TRBD2 (6 bases). Germline V gene sequence: CDR1 SNHLY, CDR2 FYNNEI. Trimming took 8 bases from V and 8 from J, leaving 13 bases between them. The length of the CDR3 is 12 residues. Here the CDR3 DNA reads TGTGCCAGCGGGATGACTAGGCATGAGCAGTTCTTC. Translation gives CASGMTRHEQFF.

The chain is built from TRBV29-1 and TRBJ1-1; tentative D call: TRBD1 (6 bases). Germline CDR1 reads SQVTM; CDR2 reads ANQGSEA. The CDR3 is 13 residues long. Trimming left V 7 bases short and J 1 base short, with 13 bases between. The CDR3 DNA sequence: TGCAGCGCCAGACAGGCAACGAACACTGAAGCTTTCTTT. It yields the protein CSARQATNTEAFF.

The chain carries TRBV3-1 (or the pseudogene TRBV3-2) and TRBJ1-1; TRBD1 matches 7 bases. From germline, CDR1 is LGHDT and CDR2 YNNKEL (reference sequence). The CDR3 is 13 amino acids. With V trimmed by 6 bases and J by 1 base, 2 bases remained unmatched. The CDR3 coding sequence is TGTGCCAGCAGACAGGGGTGGAACACTGAAGCTTTCTTT. Its protein is CASRQGWNTEAFF.

This clone came up once. The rearrangement joins TRBV19 to TRBJ2-1; TRBD2 matches at 7 bases. This CDR3 comprises 14 residues. The germline V gene encodes CDR1 LNHDA and CDR2 SQIVND (reference sequence). The V segment lost 9 bases and the J segment 4 bases; nucleotides outside the gene matches: 9. CDR3 DNA sequence: TGTGCCAGCGAACGAACGGGAGGTTACAATGAGCAGTTCTTC. Its protein product is CASERTGGYNEQFF.

This clone turned up a few times. This chain joins TRBV30 and TRBJ1-2; 7 bases align to TRBD1. Germline V gene lookup returns CDR1 GTSNPN and CDR2 SVGIG (reference sequence). This CDR3 has 13 amino acids. In nucleotides, the CDR3 is TGTGCTTCGAGTCGGGACAGACCCTATGGCTACACCTTC. It specifies CASSRDRPYGYTF. Combining the CDR3 with reference TRBV30 and TRBJ1-2 gives the whole variable domain SQTIHQWPATLVQPVGSPLSLECTVEGTSNPNLYWYRQAAGRGLQLLFYSVGIGQISSEVPQNLSASRPQDRQFILSSKKLLLSDSGFYLCASSRDRPYGYTFGSGTRLTVV.

This clone has only a few counts. This chain joins TRBV29-1 and TRBJ2-7, with unresolved D. The length of the CDR3 is 12 residues. V lost 5 bases, J lost 3 bases, and 11 bases lay in between. The germline CDR1 and CDR2 sequences are SQVTM and ANQGSEA. The CDR3 protein is CSVRLAGYEQYF. Written as DNA, the CDR3 is TGCAGCGTTCGTCTTGCAGGCTACGAGCAGTACTTC.

V and J are TRBV5-5 and TRBJ2-7; 10 bases line up with TRBD1. This CDR3 comprises 15 residues. Losses at the gene ends were 4 bases for V and 4 bases for J; bases not matched to a gene: 8. Germline assignment: CDR1 SGHKS and CDR2 YYEKEE (reference sequence). The DNA for the CDR3 is TGTGCCAGCAGCGACCAGACAGGGGGCGCTTACGAGCAGTACTTC. Translated, it gives CASSDQTGGAYEQYF.

The chain couples TRBV5-5 to TRBJ2-7; maybe TRBD2 (6 bases). CDR3 length: 18 amino acids. The V end lost 4 bases, the J end lost 0 bases, and 23 bases lay between the germline ends. Looked up from germline, CDR1 is SGHKS and CDR2 is YYEKEE (reference sequence). The CDR3 loop reads CASSPVMAMRGSSYEQYF. The CDR3 coding sequence is TGTGCCAGCAGCCCAGTAATGGCCATGCGGGGAAGCTCCTACGAGCAGTACTTC.